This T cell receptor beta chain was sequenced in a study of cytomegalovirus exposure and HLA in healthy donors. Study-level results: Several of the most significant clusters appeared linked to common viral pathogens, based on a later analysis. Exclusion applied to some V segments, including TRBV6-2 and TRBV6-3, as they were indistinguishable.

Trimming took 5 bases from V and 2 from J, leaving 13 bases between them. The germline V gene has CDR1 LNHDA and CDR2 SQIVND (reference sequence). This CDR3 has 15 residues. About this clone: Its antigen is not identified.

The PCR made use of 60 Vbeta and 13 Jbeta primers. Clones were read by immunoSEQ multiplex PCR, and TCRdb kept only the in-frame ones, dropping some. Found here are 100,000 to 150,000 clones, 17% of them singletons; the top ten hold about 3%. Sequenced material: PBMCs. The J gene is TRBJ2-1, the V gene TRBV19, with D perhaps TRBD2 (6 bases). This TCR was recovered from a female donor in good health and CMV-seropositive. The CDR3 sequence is CASSLGGTTYNEQFF. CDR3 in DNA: TGTGCCAGTAGTCTTGGGGGGACGACCTACAATGAGCAGTTCTTC.